This T cell receptor (beta chain) was obtained from a study of regulatory T cells in long-lasting Graves disease. Study-wide context: Graves' disease counted as persistent after over 5 years of antithyroid drugs with positive TSH receptor antibodies.

Construction of the TCR beta libraries employed iRepertoire HTBI primers in conjunction with Arm-PCR of CDR3 regions. TCRdb passed the multiplex PCR reads through MiXCR, listing each CDR3 protein once. This sample has roughly 360,000 distinct CDR3 sequences; roughly 25% occur once, and the top ten carry 28%. Sample time point: persistent/refractory GD, antithyroid drugs over 5 years with positive TRAb. Following extraction of RNA from PBMCs, that RNA was used to make the TCR library. Diagnosis followed American Thyroid Association guidelines for Graves' disease. For this clonotype: Its specificity is not known.

The CDR3 has 14 amino acids. CDR1 SGHNT and CDR2 YENEEA come from the germline V gene. Trimming pared 4 bases from V and 9 bases from J, leaving 18 bases between. Overall study results and limits: Investigators studied peripheral blood only, not thyroid tissue.

This receptor was identified in a woman in her thirties or forties with Graves disease. Material: peripheral blood mononuclear cells (PBMCs), obtained when the disease was refractory, from a patient treated with antithyroid drugs. V and J are TRBV11-3 and TRBJ2-5; possibly TRBD2 for D (5 bases). The chain's CDR3 is CASSYGRGEEAQYF. In DNA form, the CDR3 reads TGTGCCAGCAGCTATGGCCGGGGTGAGGAGGCCCAGTACTTC. Drawing the rest from reference TRBV11-3 and TRBJ2-5, the complete variable domain is EAGVVQSPRYKIIEKKQPVAFWCNPISGHNTLYWYLQNLGQGPELLIRYENEEAVDDSQLPKDRFSAERLKGVDSTLKIQPAELGDSAVYLCASSYGRGEEAQYFGPGTRLLVL.